A single sample is the source of the 28 T cell receptor beta chains below, sequenced in a study of CDR3 diversity in severe acne (dated by TCRdb to about 2019). Library creation used PCR. For sequencing, an Illumina HiSeq 2000 was employed. The public reads were quality trimmed at Q25 with fastp and then assembled into clones with MiXCR by TCRdb, keeping productive beta chains. Entries that share a CDR3 protein sequence are merged under the most common genes and DNA. This sample has over 70,000 distinct CDR3 sequences in its table, and 50% to 65% of those were observed once. The ten biggest clones cover about 13% of the sample. The sample consisted of blood. The receptors originated from a male donor in good health, without acne.

The V and J genes are TRBV29-1 and TRBJ2-5; D gene unclear. Germline-derived CDR1 and CDR2 are SQVTM and ANQGSEA. Trimming stripped 5 bases from V and 1 base from J, with 14 bases between. This CDR3 has 14 residues. CDR3: CSVLGPSGQETQYF. Written as DNA, the CDR3 is TGCAGCGTTTTAGGACCCAGTGGCCAAGAGACCCAGTACTTC.

This clonotype was found a few times. The chain links TRBV7-9 to TRBJ2-7, with D perhaps TRBD1 (6 bases). Trimming shortened V by 6 bases and J by 7 bases, and 16 bases separated the two germline ends. The CDR3 has 13 residues. Germline V gene data show CDR1 as SEHNR and CDR2 as FQNEAQ (reference sequence). The DNA for the CDR3 is TGTGCCAGCAGACCTGCTGACAGGCCTGAGCAGTACTTC. Its protein is CASRPADRPEQYF. The complete variable domain, with remaining parts taken from reference TRBV7-9 and TRBJ2-7, reads DTGVSQNPRHKITKRGQNVTFRCDPISEHNRLYWYRQTLGQGPEFLTYFQNEAQLEKSRLLSDRFSAERPKGSFSTLEIQRTEQGDSAMYLCASRPADRPEQYFGPGTRLTVT.

The rearrangement uses TRBV20-1 and TRBJ1-2; D unresolved. Germline V gene lookup returns CDR1 DFQATT and CDR2 SNEGSKA (reference sequence). With 2 bases removed from V and 8 bases from J, the gap between germline ends came to 12 bases. The CDR3 has 12 residues. The CDR3 DNA reads TGCAGTGCTAGAACCCCCCGGGGAGGCTACACCTTC. It yields the protein CSARTPRGGYTF.

V usage is TRBV19 and J usage is TRBJ1-5, with D uncertain. The CDR3 runs 19 residues. The germline CDR1 and CDR2 sequences are LNHDA and SQIVND (reference sequence). Between the trimmed V and J ends, which lost 4 bases and 5 bases, there was a span of 27 bases. CDR3 in DNA: TGTGCCAGTAGTACCGCTGGGAAAAACCCAAGGTCAAGGCATCAGCCCCAGCATTTT. This codes for CASSTAGKNPRSRHQPQHF. The full variable domain, completed using reference TRBV19 and TRBJ1-5, is DGGITQSPKYLFRKEGQNVTLSCEQNLNHDAMYWYRQDPGQGLRLIYYSQIVNDFQKGDIAEGYSVSREKKESFPLTVTSAQKNPTAFYLCASSTAGKNPRSRHQPQHFGDGTRLSIL.

The sample holds one count of this clonotype. A read error may be the cause here, since a much bigger clone is one base away. The CDR3: CASRMSGTKGSPLHF. The CDR3 DNA is TGTGCCAGCCGGATGTCCGGGACCAAAGGTTCACCCCTCCACTTT. The rearrangement joins TRBV28 to TRBJ1-6; D might be TRBD1 (5 bases). This CDR3 comprises 15 residues. Trimming left V 8 bases short and J 9 bases short, with 20 bases between. CDR1 MDHEN and CDR2 SYDVKM come from the germline V gene.

The genes are TRBV12-3 or TRBV12-4 and TRBJ2-5; D ambiguous. Trimming stripped 6 bases from V and 4 bases from J, with 12 bases between. The CDR3 length is 13 residues. The CDR3 nucleotides are TGTGCCAGCAGCCAAGATCCCATAGAGACCCAGTACTTC. Its protein is CASSQDPIETQYF.

This clonotype showed up many times. V is TRBV2 and J is TRBJ2-2; tentative D call: TRBD2 (5 bases). Germline V gives CDR1 SNHLY, CDR2 FYNNEI. The CDR3 is 13 amino acids. V lost 6 bases to trimming and J lost 5 bases, with 10 bases between them. The CDR3, as DNA: TGTGCCAGCAGCGATGAGGGAACCGGGGAGCTGTTTTTT. This translates into CASSDEGTGELFF.

This clonotype was counted a few times. The V call is TRBV10-3, the J call TRBJ1-2; TRBD1 might be the D (5 bases). The CDR3 has 13 residues. Deletions cut 3 bases from V and 2 bases from J, with 7 bases between. CDR1 is ENHRY, CDR2 SYGVKD, per germline. This CDR3 is CAISEAGNYGYTF. CDR3 bases: TGTGCCATCAGTGAAGCAGGGAACTATGGCTACACCTTC.

This clonotype counts as medium-sized. The chain has TRBV20-1 and TRBJ2-5; tentative D call: TRBD2 (5 bases). The CDR3 has 12 residues. The V and J ends lost 5 bases and 1 base respectively, with 8 bases between them. The germline CDR1 and CDR2 sequences are DFQATT and SNEGSKA (reference sequence). CDR3: CSAPGLQETQYF. As DNA, the CDR3 is TGCAGTGCTCCTGGACTCCAAGAGACCCAGTACTTC.

In its sample, this clonotype was seen many times. The chain recombines TRBV5-1 with TRBJ1-1, with a tentative D call TRBD1 (6 bases). Germline CDR1 SGHRS, CDR2 YFSETQ. This CDR3 has 13 residues. V was clipped by 0 bases and J by 4 bases, with 7 bases between them. The CDR3 loop is CASSLEGGTEAFF. Here the CDR3 DNA reads TGCGCCAGCAGCTTGGAGGGGGGCACTGAAGCTTTCTTT.

This chain links TRBV14 with TRBJ1-2; D call uncertain. Germline CDR1 and CDR2: SGHDN and FVKESK. V was pared by 0 bases and J by 8 bases, with 7 bases between. The CDR3 runs to 12 residues. CDR3 in amino acids: CASSQEPFGYTF. For the CDR3, the DNA is TGTGCCAGCAGCCAAGAACCATTCGGCTACACCTTC. Full variable domain (outside the CDR3, taken from reference TRBV14 and TRBJ1-2): EAGVTQFPSHSVIEKGQTVTLRCDPISGHDNLYWYRRVMGKEIKFLLHFVKESKQDESGMPNNRFLAERTGGTYSTLKVQPAELEDSGVYFCASSQEPFGYTFGSGTRLTVV.

The chain uses TRBV20-1 and TRBJ1-1, with TRBD1 identical over 7 bases. Germline V gene lookup returns CDR1 DFQATT and CDR2 SNEGSKA (reference sequence). This CDR3 has 14 amino acids. CDR3 in DNA: TGCAGCACCAGGGAGACAGGGTCGGGCACTGAAGCTTTCTTT. Its protein is CSTRETGSGTEAFF.

This clonotype was observed a few times. This rearrangement joins TRBV10-3 to TRBJ1-3; no clear D. The germline V gene has CDR1 ENHRY and CDR2 SYGVKD. The ends were cut back, 6 bases at V and 8 bases at J, with 11 bases in the middle. This CDR3 comprises 12 residues. CDR3 DNA: TGTGCCATCAGCTTGTTGGGAGACACCATATATTTT. Translating it yields CAISLLGDTIYF.

This clonotype was detected ten times or more. The genes are TRBV14 and TRBJ2-7, with TRBD2 as a possible D gene (6 bases). With 2 bases removed from V and 4 bases from J, the gap between germline ends came to 21 bases. From germline, CDR1 is SGHDN and CDR2 FVKESK. The CDR3 contains 17 residues. The DNA for the CDR3 is TGTGCCAGCAGCCAACCCGGAGGGCCGAGGTTCGAATACGAGCAGTACTTC. It encodes CASSQPGGPRFEYEQYF. Full variable domain (rest looked up from reference TRBV14 and TRBJ2-7): EAGVTQFPSHSVIEKGQTVTLRCDPISGHDNLYWYRRVMGKEIKFLLHFVKESKQDESGMPNNRFLAERTGGTYSTLKVQPAELEDSGVYFCASSQPGGPRFEYEQYFGPGTRLTVT.

The chain has TRBV13 and TRBJ2-5, with TRBD2 matching over 8 bases. The CDR3 length is 14 residues. Germline V gene data show CDR1 as PRHDT and CDR2 as FYEKMQ (reference sequence). Trimming removed 3 bases from V and 0 bases from J; junction bases left unmatched: 0. The CDR3 loop reads CASSLTSDQETQYF. CDR3 coding DNA: TGTGCCAGCAGCTTGACTAGCGACCAAGAGACCCAGTACTTC.

The V call is TRBV25-1, the J call TRBJ1-6; D unclear. Germline CDR1 MGHDK, CDR2 SYGVNS. The V and J ends lost 1 base and 10 bases respectively, with 8 bases between them. The CDR3 is made up of 13 amino acids. CDR3 bases: TGTGCCAGCAGTGAATCTCACGCCTCACCCCTCCACTTT. It translates to CASSESHASPLHF.

There are many counts of this clonotype. V gene TRBV9 combines with J gene TRBJ2-5; 7 bases match TRBD2. Trimming took 0 bases from V and 3 from J; bases not matched to a gene: 5. Germline loops: CDR1 SGDLS, CDR2 YYNGEE. The CDR3 extends over 15 amino acids. This chain's CDR3 is CASSVGGRGEETQYF. CDR3 bases: TGTGCCAGCAGCGTAGGAGGGAGGGGCGAAGAGACCCAGTACTTC.

This chain uses TRBV24-1 with TRBJ2-7, with D maybe TRBD2 (6 bases). From germline, CDR1 is KGHDR and CDR2 SFDVKD. V dropped 4 bases and J dropped 2 bases, with 11 bases sitting between them. This CDR3 has 14 residues. DNA for the CDR3: TGTGCCACCAGTGACGGGAGTCCCCCCTACGAGCAGTACTTC. Translated, it gives CATSDGSPPYEQYF.

The chain recombines TRBV7-9 with TRBJ1-2; D is ambiguous. V shed 5 bases and J shed 4 bases, with 11 bases lying between them. The CDR3 extends over 13 amino acids. The germline V gene encodes CDR1 SEHNR and CDR2 FQNEAQ (reference sequence). The CDR3 bases are TGTGCCAGCAGCGAGGGAAGAGTCTATGGCTACACCTTC. Translating gives CASSEGRVYGYTF.

Ten or more counts support this clonotype. This chain joins TRBV6-6 and TRBJ1-1; D uncertain. Deletions cut 5 bases from V and 1 base from J, with 2 bases between. The CDR3 totals 11 residues. Germline CDR1 reads MNHNY; CDR2 reads SVGAGI (reference sequence). CDR3 nucleotides: TGTGCCAGCAGTCCGAACACTGAAGCTTTCTTT. Translation: CASSPNTEAFF.

This clonotype showed up just a few times. This chain joins TRBV12-3 or TRBV12-4 and TRBJ1-5; a weak D match, TRBD1 (6 bases). The CDR3 consists of 14 residues. V gave up 6 bases and J gave up 7 bases, with 16 bases separating them. The CDR3, as DNA: TGTGCCAGCAGCTCTGGACAGCCGGGGCAGCCCCAGCATTTT. Its translation: CASSSGQPGQPQHF.

The chain is built from TRBV7-3 and TRBJ1-2; 8 bases line up with TRBD1. Germline assignment: CDR1 SGHTA and CDR2 FQGTGA. After removal of 5 bases from V and 4 bases from J, the junction contained 9 bases not matched to a gene. The CDR3 totals 15 residues. CDR3 DNA sequence: TGTGCCAGCAGCCGTTCCGGACAGGGATCCTATGGCTACACCTTC. Amino acid sequence: CASSRSGQGSYGYTF.

This chain joins TRBV6-5 and TRBJ1-1; TRBD1 matches at 11 bases. V gave up 10 bases and J gave up 7 bases; unmatched junction bases: 5. The CDR3 loop spans 12 amino acids. Germline loops: CDR1 MNHEY, CDR2 SVGAGI. The CDR3 loop is CATSGQGGEAFF. The CDR3 nucleotides read TGTGCCACCTCGGGACAGGGGGGTGAAGCTTTCTTT.

This clonotype was seen only a few times. The rearrangement joins TRBV10-1 to TRBJ2-5, with no clear D. Germline-derived CDR1 and CDR2 are WNHNN and SYGVQD (reference sequence). V lost 7 bases, J lost 5 bases, and 14 bases lay in between. CDR3 length equals 13 residues. The CDR3 nucleotides are TGCGCCAGCACAGCAAGGGTAGGCGAGACCCAGTACTTC. Residues: CASTARVGETQYF.

This clonotype was seen a single time. A much larger clone lies a single base off, so this may be a read error. This chain links TRBV27 with TRBJ1-2; D not resolved. CDR3 length: 13 residues. Per germline, CDR1 MNHEY and CDR2 SMNVEV (reference sequence). The CDR3 loop reads CASSLSDNYGYAF. The CDR3 DNA is TGTGCCAGCAGTTTATCCGACAACTATGGCTACGCCTTC.

This clonotype occurred a few times. The chain couples TRBV5-8 to TRBJ2-7; weak D call: TRBD2 (5 bases). V was shortened by 4 bases and J by 3 bases, with 11 bases between the two germline ends. CDR3 length: 13 residues. Germline V gives CDR1 SGHTS, CDR2 YDEGEE. In DNA form, the CDR3 reads TGTGCCAGCAGCCTTATTGGGAGCTACGAGCAGTACTTC. Its translation is CASSLIGSYEQYF. Together with reference TRBV5-8 and TRBJ2-7, the CDR3 gives the full variable domain: EAGVTQSPTHLIKTRGQQATLRCSPISGHTSVYWYQQALGLGLQFLLWYDEGEERNRGNFPPRFSGRQFPNYSSELNVNALELEDSALYLCASSLIGSYEQYFGPGTRLTVT.

Written as DNA, the CDR3 is TGTGCCTGGACCATGAAGGGAGGGGAGACTGAAGCTTTCTTT. Translation gives CAWTMKGGETEAFF. The rearrangement joins TRBV30 to TRBJ1-1; a possible D gene is TRBD1 (5 bases). Germline V lookup: CDR1 GTSNPN, CDR2 SVGIG (reference sequence). This CDR3 spans 14 amino acids. The V and J ends lost 4 bases and 5 bases respectively, with 17 bases between them.

A remark on this clonotype: One base away lies a much larger clone, so this may be a sequencing read error. The CDR3 ends on some other residue instead of the conserved phenylalanine or tryptophan, so this is likely a read error. V usage is TRBV12-3 or TRBV12-4 and J usage is TRBJ2-2; TRBD2 agrees at 8 bases. J lost 6 bases, V lost 7 bases, and 10 bases had no gene match. There are 15 residues in the CDR3. Written as DNA, the CDR3 is TGTGCCAGCATCTTCAGCGGGAGAAGCGCCGGGGAGCTGTTTTCT. Its translation: CASIFSGRSAGELFS.